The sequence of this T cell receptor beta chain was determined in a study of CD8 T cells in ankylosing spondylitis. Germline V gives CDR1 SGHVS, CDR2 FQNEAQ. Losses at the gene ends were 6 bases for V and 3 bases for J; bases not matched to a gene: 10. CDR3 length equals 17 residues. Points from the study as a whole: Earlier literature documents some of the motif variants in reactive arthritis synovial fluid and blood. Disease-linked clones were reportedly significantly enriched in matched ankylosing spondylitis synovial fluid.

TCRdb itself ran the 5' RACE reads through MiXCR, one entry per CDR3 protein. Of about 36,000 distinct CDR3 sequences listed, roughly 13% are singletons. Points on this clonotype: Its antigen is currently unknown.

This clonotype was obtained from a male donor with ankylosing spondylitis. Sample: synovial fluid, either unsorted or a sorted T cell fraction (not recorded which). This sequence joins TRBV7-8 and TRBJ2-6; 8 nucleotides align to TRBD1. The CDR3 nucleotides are TGTGCCAGCAGTTGGACAGGGCCCCACAATGGGGCCAACGTCCTGACTTTC. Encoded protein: CASSWTGPHNGANVLTF.